The clone carrying this T cell receptor (beta chain) was seen repeatedly, ten times or more. The antigen is not known. This entry belongs to a study of Graves' ophthalmopathy and Graves' hyperthyroidism. Study outcomes and limitations: The model predicted ophthalmopathy progression with roughly 70% sensitivity and approximately 72% specificity. Using a 13-signature model, the authors split ophthalmopathy from stable hyperthyroidism, with about 88% sensitivity and roughly 83% specificity. A majority of expanded thyroid clonotypes exceeding 0.001 frequency were likewise present in blood.

V lost 5 bases and J lost 3, with 13 bases in between. In germline, CDR1 is SNHLY, CDR2 FYNNEI. This CDR3 is built from 14 residues. The term stable hyperthyroidism indicated an absence of ophthalmopathy within 18 months of follow-up. The TCR beta CDR3 regions underwent amplification from RNA transcripts. Investigators did first-round RT-PCR with HTBI primers, then second-round multiplex PCR. TCRdb re-called the multiplex PCR reads through MiXCR, storing one row per CDR3 protein. The table has 680,000 or so distinct CDR3 sequences, 20% to 25% seen once; the top ten hold about 6.6%. The TCR comes from a woman in her late teens or twenties with stable Graves' hyperthyroidism. Some clones in this sample may be carry-over from other donors' samples. The chain uses TRBV2 and TRBJ1-2, with D unresolved. Sequenced sample: peripheral blood. The CDR3 protein is CASSPEGQYYGYTF. The CDR3 nucleotides are TGTGCCAGCAGTCCCGAGGGCCAGTACTATGGCTACACCTTC.